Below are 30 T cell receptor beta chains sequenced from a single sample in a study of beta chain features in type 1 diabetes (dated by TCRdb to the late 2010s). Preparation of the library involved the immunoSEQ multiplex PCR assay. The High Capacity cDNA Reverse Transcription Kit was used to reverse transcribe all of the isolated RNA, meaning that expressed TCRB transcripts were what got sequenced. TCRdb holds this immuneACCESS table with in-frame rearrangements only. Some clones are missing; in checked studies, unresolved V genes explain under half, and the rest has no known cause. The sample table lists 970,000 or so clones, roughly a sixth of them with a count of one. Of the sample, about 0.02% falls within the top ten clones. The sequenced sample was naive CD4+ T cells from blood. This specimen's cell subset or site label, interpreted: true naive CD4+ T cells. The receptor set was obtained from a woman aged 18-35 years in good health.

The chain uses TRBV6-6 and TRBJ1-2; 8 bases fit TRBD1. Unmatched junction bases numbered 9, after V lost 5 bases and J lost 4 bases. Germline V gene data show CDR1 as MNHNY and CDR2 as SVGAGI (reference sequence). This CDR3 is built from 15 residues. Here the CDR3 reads CASSARTGWSYGYTF. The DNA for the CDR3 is TGTGCCAGCAGTGCGCGGACAGGGTGGAGCTATGGCTACACCTTC.

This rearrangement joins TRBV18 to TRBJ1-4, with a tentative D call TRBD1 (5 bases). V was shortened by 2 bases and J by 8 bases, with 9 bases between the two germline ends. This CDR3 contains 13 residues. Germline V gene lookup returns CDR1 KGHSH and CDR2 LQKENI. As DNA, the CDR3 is TGTGCCAGCTCACCAGGGGGAGCCGAAAAACTGTTTTTT. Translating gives CASSPGGAEKLFF.

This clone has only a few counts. DNA for the CDR3: TGCGCCAGCACTCCGGGACAGGGTTTCACCGGGGAGCTGTTTTTT. Its translation: CASTPGQGFTGELFF. The rearrangement joins TRBV4-1 to TRBJ2-2; 9 bases line up with TRBD1. The CDR3 sequence is 15 residues long. Germline V gives CDR1 MGHRA, CDR2 YSYEKL. J gave up 4 bases and V 7 bases, and 7 bases lay outside the gene matches.

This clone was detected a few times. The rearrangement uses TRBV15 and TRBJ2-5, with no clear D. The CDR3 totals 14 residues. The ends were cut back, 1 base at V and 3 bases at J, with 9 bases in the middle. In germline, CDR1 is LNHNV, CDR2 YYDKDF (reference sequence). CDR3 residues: CATSRAQRKETQYF. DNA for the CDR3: TGTGCCACCAGCAGAGCCCAGAGAAAAGAGACCCAGTACTTC.

This CDR3 reads CASSLEVWGDRAYEQYF. The CDR3 nucleotides read TGTGCCAGCAGCTTAGAGGTTTGGGGGGACAGGGCCTACGAGCAGTACTTC. V and J are TRBV11-2 and TRBJ2-7, with TRBD1 matching 9 bases. The germline gives CDR1 SGHAT, CDR2 FQNNGV. The CDR3 contains 17 residues. J gave up 2 bases and V 0 bases, and 8 bases lay outside the gene matches. The full variable domain, rest sourced from reference TRBV11-2 and TRBJ2-7, is EAGVAQSPRYKIIEKRQSVAFWCNPISGHATLYWYQQILGQGPKLLIQFQNNGVVDDSQLPKDRFSAERLKGVDSTLKIQPAKLEDSAVYLCASSLEVWGDRAYEQYFGPGTRLTVT.

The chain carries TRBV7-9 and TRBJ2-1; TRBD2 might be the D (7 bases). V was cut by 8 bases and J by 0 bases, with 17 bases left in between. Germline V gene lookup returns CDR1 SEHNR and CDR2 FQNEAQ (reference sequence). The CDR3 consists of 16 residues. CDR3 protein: CASVEGGGSSYNEQFF. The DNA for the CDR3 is TGTGCCAGCGTAGAAGGGGGAGGGAGCTCCTACAATGAGCAGTTCTTC.

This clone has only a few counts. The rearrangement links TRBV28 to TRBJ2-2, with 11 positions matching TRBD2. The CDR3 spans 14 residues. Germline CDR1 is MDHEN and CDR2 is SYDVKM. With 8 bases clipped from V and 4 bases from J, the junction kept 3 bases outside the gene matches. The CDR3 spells CASRLAGFTGELFF. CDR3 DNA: TGTGCCAGCCGACTAGCGGGGTTCACCGGGGAGCTGTTTTTT.

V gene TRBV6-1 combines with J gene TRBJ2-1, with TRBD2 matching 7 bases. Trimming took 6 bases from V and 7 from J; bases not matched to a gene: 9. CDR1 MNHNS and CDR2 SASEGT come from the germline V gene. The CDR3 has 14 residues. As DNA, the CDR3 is TGTGCCAGCAGGGGGGGAGGGACTCTGAATGAGCAGTTCTTC. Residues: CASRGGGTLNEQFF.

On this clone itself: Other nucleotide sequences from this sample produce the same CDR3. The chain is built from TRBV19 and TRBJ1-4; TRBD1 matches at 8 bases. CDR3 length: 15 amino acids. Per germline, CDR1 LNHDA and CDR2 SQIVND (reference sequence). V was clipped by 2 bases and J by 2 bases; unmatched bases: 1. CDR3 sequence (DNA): TGTGCCAGTAGTATACGGACAGGGACTAATGAAAAACTGTTTTTT. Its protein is CASSIRTGTNEKLFF.

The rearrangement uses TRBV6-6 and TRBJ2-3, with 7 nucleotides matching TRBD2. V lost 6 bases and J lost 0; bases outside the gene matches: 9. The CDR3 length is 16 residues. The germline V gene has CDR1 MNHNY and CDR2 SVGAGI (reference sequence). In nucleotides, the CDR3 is TGTGCCAGCAGAGTGGAAGCGGGGACTAGCACAGATACGCAGTATTTT. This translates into CASRVEAGTSTDTQYF.

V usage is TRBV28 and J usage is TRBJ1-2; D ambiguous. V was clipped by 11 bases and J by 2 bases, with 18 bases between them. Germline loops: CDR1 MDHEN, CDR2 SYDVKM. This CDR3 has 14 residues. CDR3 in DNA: TGTGCCTGCCACGTAGGATCCTCGAACTATGGCTACACCTTC. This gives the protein CACHVGSSNYGYTF.

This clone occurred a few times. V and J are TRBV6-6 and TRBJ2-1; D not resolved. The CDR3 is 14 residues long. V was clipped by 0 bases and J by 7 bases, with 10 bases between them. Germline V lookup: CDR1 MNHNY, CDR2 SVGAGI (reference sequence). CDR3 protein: CASSYSARWNEQFF. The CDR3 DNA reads TGTGCCAGCAGTTACTCGGCTAGATGGAATGAGCAGTTCTTC.

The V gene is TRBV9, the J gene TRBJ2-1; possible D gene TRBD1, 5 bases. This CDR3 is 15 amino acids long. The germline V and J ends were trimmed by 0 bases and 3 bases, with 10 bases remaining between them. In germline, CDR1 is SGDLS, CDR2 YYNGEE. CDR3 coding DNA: TGTGCCAGCAGCGTAGCGCAGGGAAACTACAATGAGCAGTTCTTC. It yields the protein CASSVAQGNYNEQFF.

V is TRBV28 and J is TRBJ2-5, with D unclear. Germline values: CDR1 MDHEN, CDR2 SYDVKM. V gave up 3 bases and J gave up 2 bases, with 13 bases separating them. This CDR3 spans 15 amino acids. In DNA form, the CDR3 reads TGTGCCAGCAGTTTGGCAGGCGATCCACAAGAGACCCAGTACTTC. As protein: CASSLAGDPQETQYF.

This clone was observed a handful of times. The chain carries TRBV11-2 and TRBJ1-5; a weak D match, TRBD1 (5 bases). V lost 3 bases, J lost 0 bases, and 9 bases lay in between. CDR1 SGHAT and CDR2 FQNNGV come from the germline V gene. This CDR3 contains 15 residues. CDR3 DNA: TGTGCCAGCAGCTTTGGGGGTGGTAGCAATCAGCCCCAGCATTTT. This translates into CASSFGGGSNQPQHF.

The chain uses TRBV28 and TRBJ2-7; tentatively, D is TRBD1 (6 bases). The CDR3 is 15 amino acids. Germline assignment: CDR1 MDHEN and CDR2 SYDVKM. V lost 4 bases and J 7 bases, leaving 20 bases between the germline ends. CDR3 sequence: CASSSFLNRVGEQYF. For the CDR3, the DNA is TGTGCCAGCAGTTCCTTCTTGAACAGGGTAGGAGAGCAGTACTTC.

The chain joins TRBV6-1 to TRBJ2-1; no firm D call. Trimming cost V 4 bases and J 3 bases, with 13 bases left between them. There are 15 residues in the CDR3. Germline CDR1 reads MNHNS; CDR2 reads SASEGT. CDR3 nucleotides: TGTGCCAGCAGTGGCCAATTTTGGGACTACAATGAGCAGTTCTTC. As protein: CASSGQFWDYNEQFF.

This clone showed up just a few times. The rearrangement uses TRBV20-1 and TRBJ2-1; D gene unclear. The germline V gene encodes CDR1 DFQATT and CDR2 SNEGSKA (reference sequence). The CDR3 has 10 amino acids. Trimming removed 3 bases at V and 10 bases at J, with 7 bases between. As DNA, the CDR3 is TGCAGTGCTAGTGTGGCGGAGCAGTTCTTC. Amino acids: CSASVAEQFF.

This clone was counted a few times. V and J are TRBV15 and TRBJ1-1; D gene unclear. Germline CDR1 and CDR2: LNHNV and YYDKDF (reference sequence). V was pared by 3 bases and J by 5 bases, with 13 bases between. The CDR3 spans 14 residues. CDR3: CATSRVQRRTEAFF. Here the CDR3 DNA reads TGTGCCACCAGCAGGGTTCAGAGAAGGACTGAAGCTTTCTTT.

In DNA, the CDR3 is TGTGCCATCAGTGACCTAGCGGGAGGAAGCTCCTACGAGCAGTACTTC. Translating gives CAISDLAGGSSYEQYF. This chain joins TRBV10-3 and TRBJ2-7, with 11 nucleotides matching TRBD2. The CDR3 is 16 residues long. Trimming at V came to 3 bases and at J to 0 bases, leaving 4 bases not matched to a gene. Germline V gene sequence: CDR1 ENHRY, CDR2 SYGVKD.

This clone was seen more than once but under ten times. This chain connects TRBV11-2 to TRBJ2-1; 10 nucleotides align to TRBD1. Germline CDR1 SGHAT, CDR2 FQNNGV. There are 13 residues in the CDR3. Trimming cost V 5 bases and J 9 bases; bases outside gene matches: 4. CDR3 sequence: CASSGRDRGEQFF. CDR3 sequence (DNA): TGTGCCAGCAGCGGCAGGGACAGGGGTGAGCAGTTCTTC.

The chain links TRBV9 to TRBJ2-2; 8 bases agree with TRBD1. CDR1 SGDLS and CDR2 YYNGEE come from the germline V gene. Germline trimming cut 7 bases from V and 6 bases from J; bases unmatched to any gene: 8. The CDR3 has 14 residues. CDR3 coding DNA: TGTGCCAGCGGTGACAGGGGTAGCGCCGGGGAGCTGTTTTTT. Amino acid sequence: CASGDRGSAGELFF.

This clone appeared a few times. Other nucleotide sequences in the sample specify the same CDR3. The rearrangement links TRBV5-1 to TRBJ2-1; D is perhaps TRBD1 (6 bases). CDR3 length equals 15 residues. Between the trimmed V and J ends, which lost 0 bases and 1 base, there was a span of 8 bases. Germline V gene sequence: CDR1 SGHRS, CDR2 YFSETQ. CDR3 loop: CASSLVGASYNEQFF. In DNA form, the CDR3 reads TGCGCCAGCAGCTTGGTGGGGGCGTCCTACAATGAGCAGTTCTTC.

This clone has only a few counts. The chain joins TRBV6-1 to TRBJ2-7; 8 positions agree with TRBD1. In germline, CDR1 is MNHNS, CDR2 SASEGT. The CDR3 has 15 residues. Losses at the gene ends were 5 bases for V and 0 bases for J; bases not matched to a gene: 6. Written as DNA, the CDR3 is TGTGCCAGCAGTTTCCGACAGGGGAGCTCCTACGAGCAGTACTTC. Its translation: CASSFRQGSSYEQYF.

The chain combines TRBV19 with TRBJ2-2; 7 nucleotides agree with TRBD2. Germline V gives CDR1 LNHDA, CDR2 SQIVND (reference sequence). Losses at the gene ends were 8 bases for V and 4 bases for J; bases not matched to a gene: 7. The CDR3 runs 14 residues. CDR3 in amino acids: CASDSGYLTGELFF. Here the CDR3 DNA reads TGTGCCAGTGATAGCGGGTACCTCACCGGGGAGCTGTTTTTT.

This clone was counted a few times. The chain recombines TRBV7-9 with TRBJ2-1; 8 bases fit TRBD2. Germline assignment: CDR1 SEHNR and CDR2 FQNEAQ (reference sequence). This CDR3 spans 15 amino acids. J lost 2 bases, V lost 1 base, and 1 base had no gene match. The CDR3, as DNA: TGTGCCAGCAGCTTAGGAGCGGGAGCCTACAATGAGCAGTTCTTC. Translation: CASSLGAGAYNEQFF.

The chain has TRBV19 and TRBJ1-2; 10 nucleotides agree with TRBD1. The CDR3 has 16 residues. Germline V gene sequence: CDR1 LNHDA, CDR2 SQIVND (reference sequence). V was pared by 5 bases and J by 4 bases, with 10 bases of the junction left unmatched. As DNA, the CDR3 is TGTGCCAGTAGTCTCAGGACAGGGGGAATGGGCTATGGCTACACCTTC. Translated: CASSLRTGGMGYGYTF.

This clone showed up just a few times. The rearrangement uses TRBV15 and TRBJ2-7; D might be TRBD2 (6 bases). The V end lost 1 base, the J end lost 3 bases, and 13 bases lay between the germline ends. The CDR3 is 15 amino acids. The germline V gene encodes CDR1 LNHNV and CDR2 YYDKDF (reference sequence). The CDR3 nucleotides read TGTGCCACCAGCAGAGGCCCGGGAGATGTCTACGAGCAGTACTTC. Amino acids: CATSRGPGDVYEQYF. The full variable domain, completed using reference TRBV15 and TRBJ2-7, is DAMVIQNPRYQVTQFGKPVTLSCSQTLNHNVMYWYQQKSSQAPKLLFHYYDKDFNNEADTPDNFQSRRPNTSFCFLDIRSPGLGDTAMYLCATSRGPGDVYEQYFGPGTRLTVT.

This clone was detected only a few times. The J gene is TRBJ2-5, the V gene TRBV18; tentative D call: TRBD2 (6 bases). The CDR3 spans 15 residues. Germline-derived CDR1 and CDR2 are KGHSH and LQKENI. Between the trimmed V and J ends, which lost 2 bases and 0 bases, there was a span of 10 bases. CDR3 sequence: CASSPNWGDQETQYF. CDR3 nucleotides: TGTGCCAGCTCACCAAATTGGGGGGACCAAGAGACCCAGTACTTC.

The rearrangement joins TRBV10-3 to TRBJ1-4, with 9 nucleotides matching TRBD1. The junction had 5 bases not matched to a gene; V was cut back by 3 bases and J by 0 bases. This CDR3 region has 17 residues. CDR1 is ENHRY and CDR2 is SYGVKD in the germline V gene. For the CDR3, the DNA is TGTGCCATCAGTGACGGGACAGGGCCAACAACTAATGAAAAACTGTTTTTT. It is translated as CAISDGTGPTTNEKLFF.